This TCR beta chain was captured by sequencing in a study of T cell responses to AZD1222 COVID-19 vaccine. With regard to this clone: The antigen remains undetermined.

Profiling relied on immunoSEQ multiplex PCR, and the TCRdb table lists in-frame clones only, not all of them. The sample includes tens of thousands of clones, more than 70% of them seen just once. The CDR3 is 13 residues long. The germline CDR1 and CDR2 sequences are LGHDT and YNNKEL (reference sequence). Trimming stripped 0 bases from V and 3 bases from J, with 5 bases between. Findings and caveats of the study: Per reports, nearly half of all spike-specific TCRs target regions that are unmutated in variants. Seropositive AZD1222 recipients at baseline numbered only 6 or 7. Elevations in Spike-specific TCR breadth and depth followed administration of two AZD1222 doses.

This specimen was peripheral blood, taken on day 0 of AZD1222 vaccination. This sequence joins TRBV3-1 (or the pseudogene TRBV3-2) and TRBJ1-1, with D unclear. The TCR sequence derives from an adult in good health. CDR3 coding DNA: TGTGCCAGCAGCCAAGAACAAGACACTGAAGCTTTCTTT. This sequence encodes CASSQEQDTEAFF.